Sequencing of this TCR beta chain was carried out in a study of shared clonotypes between healthy human individuals. CD45RO-negative cells were positively selected for CCR7, leaving out terminally differentiated effector memory CD45RA+ cells. V shed 0 bases and J shed 4 bases, with 12 bases lying between them. This CDR3 is 15 amino acids long. Germline lookup yields CDR1 MGHRA and CDR2 YSYEKL. Authors' data handling: Because ImmunoSEQ provided only junction sequences with no quality scores, the filtering differed. Generated by immunoSEQ multiplex PCR, the TCRdb table keeps only in-frame clones and is missing some. That table gives V, J and clone size, and the DNA gave D and trimming. The sample carries more than 2 million clones, 90% to 95% recorded once.

The sample consisted of naive CD8+ T cells from PBMCs. The origin of this receptor is a man aged 18 to 35 in good health. Some clones in this sample may be carry-over from other donors' samples. The rearrangement links TRBV4-1 to TRBJ1-2, with D possibly matching TRBD1 (5 bases). The CDR3 sequence: CASSQDSGGSYGYTF. CDR3 in DNA: TGCGCCAGCAGCCAAGATTCGGGGGGGAGCTATGGCTACACCTTC.